This entry lists 11 T cell receptor beta chains sequenced from one sample in a study of human T cells and chemical hapten exposure. From the RACE reads, TCRdb called clonotypes with MiXCR, one entry per CDR3 protein. Of fewer than 350,000 distinct CDR3 sequences listed, approximately 7.5% were seen once; the top ten hold roughly 1.2%. The time point denotes: pre-sensitization, week 0. Noted treatment: therapeutic diphenylcyclopropenone sensitization with weekly scalp DPC. Sequencing was performed on whole blood, taken in connection with sensitization to the hapten diphenylcyclopropenone (DPC). The receptor source for this set is a man younger than 35 with alopecia areata. Some clones in this sample may be carry-over from other donors' samples.

The chain recombines TRBV12-3 or TRBV12-4 with TRBJ1-1; D not certain. Trimming stripped 3 bases from V and 1 base from J, with 6 bases between. CDR3 length equals 13 residues. DNA of the CDR3: TGTGCCAGCAGTTTTTACAGGAACACTGAAGCTTTCTTT. It yields the protein CASSFYRNTEAFF.

The table lists this clonotype with many counts. This chain connects TRBV29-1 to TRBJ2-3; no clear D. V dropped 4 bases and J dropped 0 bases, with 5 bases sitting between them. Per germline, CDR1 SQVTM and CDR2 ANQGSEA. This CDR3 has 12 residues. In nucleotides, the CDR3 is TGCAGCGTTGTGGAGAGCACAGATACGCAGTATTTT. Its protein product is CSVVESTDTQYF.

V and J are TRBV20-1 and TRBJ2-2; unclear D gene. This CDR3 has 13 residues. Between the trimmed V and J ends, which lost 3 bases and 0 bases, there was a span of 5 bases. The germline V gene encodes CDR1 DFQATT and CDR2 SNEGSKA (reference sequence). The CDR3 here is CSARYTNTGELFF. CDR3 bases: TGCAGTGCTAGGTACACGAACACCGGGGAGCTGTTTTTT.

This clonotype was recorded a few times. The rearrangement uses TRBV6-2 or TRBV6-3 and TRBJ1-2; TRBD1 matches at 9 bases. Germline V gives CDR1 MNHEY, CDR2 SVGEGT. The CDR3 is 14 amino acids. V dropped 2 bases and J dropped 6; count of bases not matched to a gene: 4. This CDR3 reads CASSYPDRGNGYTF. The CDR3 DNA follows: TGTGCCAGCAGTTACCCCGACAGGGGGAATGGCTACACCTTC.

This rearrangement joins TRBV25-1 to TRBJ2-5; D is uncertain. This CDR3 is built from 16 residues. Germline CDR1 is MGHDK and CDR2 is SYGVNS. Between the trimmed V and J ends, which lost 0 bases and 4 bases, there was a span of 15 bases. DNA of the CDR3: TGTGCCAGCAGTGAATATATTCGGAGTTCCCGAGAGACCCAGTACTTC. Translated: CASSEYIRSSRETQYF.

This clonotype was counted between two and nine times. This chain links TRBV5-1 with TRBJ2-2; D uncertain. Trimming took off 1 base at V and 1 base at J, with 8 bases between the two ends. The CDR3 extends over 15 amino acids. CDR1 SGHRS and CDR2 YFSETQ come from the germline V gene. The DNA for the CDR3 is TGCGCCAGCAGCTTGAATGGTATGAACACCGGGGAGCTGTTTTTT. This translates into CASSLNGMNTGELFF. The variable domain in full, completed from reference TRBV5-1 and TRBJ2-2, reads KAGVTQTPRYLIKTRGQQVTLSCSPISGHRSVSWYQQTPGQGLQFLFEYFSETQRNKGNFPGRFSGRQFSNSRSEMNVSTLELGDSALYLCASSLNGMNTGELFFGEGSRLTVL.

This clonotype was picked up many times. This sequence joins TRBV6-2 or TRBV6-3 and TRBJ2-1; D call uncertain. Germline CDR1 is MNHEY and CDR2 is SVGEGT. The CDR3 has 12 residues. Trimming took 5 bases from V and 6 from J, leaving 8 bases between them. Here the CDR3 DNA reads TGTGCCAGCAGTGTTACAGTCAATGAGCAGTTCTTC. It encodes CASSVTVNEQFF.

This clonotype has a count of ten or more. Written as DNA, the CDR3 is TGCAGCGTTGCCGCCCCTGTGGCGACTAGCACCCGGGGAGGCACCGGGGAGCTGTTTTTT. It is translated as CSVAAPVATSTRGGTGELFF. The V call is TRBV29-1, the J call TRBJ2-2; 7 nucleotides line up with TRBD2. CDR3 length equals 20 residues. The germline V gene encodes CDR1 SQVTM and CDR2 ANQGSEA. The V segment lost 4 bases and the J segment 4 bases; nucleotides outside the gene matches: 24.

The sample holds many counts of this clonotype. The rearrangement links TRBV6-5 to TRBJ1-3; no firm D call. Germline V gene sequence: CDR1 MNHEY, CDR2 SVGAGI. The ends were cut back, 5 bases at V and 0 bases at J, with 14 bases in the middle. This CDR3 region has 16 residues. CDR3 sequence: CASSPDTFHSGNTIYF. The CDR3 DNA is TGTGCCAGCAGTCCTGACACATTCCACTCTGGAAACACCATATATTTT.

A few counts support this clonotype. The rearrangement links TRBV7-9 to TRBJ2-1; 10 positions agree with TRBD2. Germline loops: CDR1 SEHNR, CDR2 FQNEAQ (reference sequence). The CDR3 length is 15 residues. Losses at the gene ends were 5 bases for V and 7 bases for J; bases not matched to a gene: 8. The CDR3 region is CASSQTSGVGNEQFF. The CDR3 DNA is TGTGCCAGCAGCCAAACTAGCGGGGTAGGGAATGAGCAGTTCTTC. The full variable domain, its missing parts supplied by reference TRBV7-9 and TRBJ2-1, is DTGVSQNPRHKITKRGQNVTFRCDPISEHNRLYWYRQTLGQGPEFLTYFQNEAQLEKSRLLSDRFSAERPKGSFSTLEIQRTEQGDSAMYLCASSQTSGVGNEQFFGPGTRLTVL.

Only a few counts were recorded for this clonotype. CDR3 in amino acids: CSASRDRVTF. In DNA, the CDR3 is TGCAGTGCCTCCCGGGACAGGGTCACCTTC. The rearrangement joins TRBV20-1 to TRBJ1-2, with TRBD1 identical over 9 bases. CDR3 length: 10 residues. The J segment lost 13 bases and the V segment lost 6 bases, leaving 6 bases of the junction unmatched. Germline values: CDR1 DFQATT, CDR2 SNEGSKA (reference sequence).